The 29 T cell receptor beta chains in this list originate from one sample, sequenced in a study of blood T cell repertoires in COVID-19. Sequenced by immunoSEQ multiplex PCR; TCRdb stores in-frame clones only, minus some. The sample includes 110,000 to 150,000 clones, roughly 80% of them seen just once. The sequenced sample was peripheral blood. These receptors all stem from a woman older than 75 with acute or convalescent COVID-19.

This clone was detected only once. This rearrangement joins TRBV13 to TRBJ2-2, with 7 bases fitting TRBD1. This CDR3 comprises 17 residues. CDR1 and CDR2 from the germline V gene are PRHDT and FYEKMQ (reference sequence). Germline trimming cut 5 bases from V and 2 bases from J; bases unmatched to any gene: 11. The CDR3: CASSPELGQTNTGELFF. The CDR3 bases are TGTGCCAGCAGCCCTGAGTTGGGACAGACAAACACCGGGGAGCTGTTTTTT.

The chain couples TRBV5-1 to TRBJ2-5; D gene uncertain. V lost 1 base and J 3 bases, leaving 13 bases between the germline ends. Per germline, CDR1 SGHRS and CDR2 YFSETQ. This CDR3 region has 15 residues. CDR3 residues: CASSLTYERKETQYF. The DNA for the CDR3 is TGCGCCAGCAGCTTGACTTACGAGCGAAAAGAGACCCAGTACTTC.

The CDR3 loop reads CASRFLTGGNSPLHF. CDR3 bases: TGTGCCAGCAGATTTCTAACAGGGGGGAATTCACCCCTCCACTTT. This chain connects TRBV3-1 (or the pseudogene TRBV3-2) to TRBJ1-6, with 8 bases that match TRBD1. The CDR3 covers 15 residues. V shed 6 bases, J shed 7 bases, and the junction held 8 bases outside the gene matches. Germline loops: CDR1 LGHDT, CDR2 YNNKEL (reference sequence).

The V call is TRBV11-2, the J call TRBJ1-5, with D possibly matching TRBD1 (6 bases). Germline V gene sequence: CDR1 SGHAT, CDR2 FQNNGV. V lost 1 base to trimming and J lost 2 bases, with 12 bases between them. The CDR3 is 16 amino acids. CDR3: CASSLVVRGGNQPQHF. CDR3 DNA: TGTGCCAGCAGCTTAGTGGTCAGGGGTGGCAATCAGCCCCAGCATTTT.

The chain is built from TRBV5-1 and TRBJ2-7; a weak D match, TRBD2 (6 bases). The germline V and J ends were trimmed by 3 bases and 5 bases, with 18 bases remaining between them. This CDR3 contains 15 residues. The V gene's germline CDR1 is SGHRS and CDR2 YFSETQ. CDR3 DNA: TGCGCCAGCAGCTCGCATTATGGGGGGTTCAACGAGCAGTACTTC. Translating it yields CASSSHYGGFNEQYF. Complete variable domain (other parts from reference TRBV5-1 and TRBJ2-7): KAGVTQTPRYLIKTRGQQVTLSCSPISGHRSVSWYQQTPGQGLQFLFEYFSETQRNKGNFPGRFSGRQFSNSRSEMNVSTLELGDSALYLCASSSHYGGFNEQYFGPGTRLTVT.

This rearrangement joins TRBV5-6 to TRBJ1-4; tentatively, D is TRBD1 (5 bases). Germline V lookup: CDR1 SGHDT, CDR2 YYEEEE. V was pared by 1 base and J by 7 bases, with 8 bases between. There are 13 residues in the CDR3. DNA of the CDR3: TGTGCCAGCAGCTTGCGGGGGGTTGAAAAACTGTTTTTT. Its translation is CASSLRGVEKLFF.

This rearrangement joins TRBV9 to TRBJ1-6; no firm D call. Germline values: CDR1 SGDLS, CDR2 YYNGEE. The CDR3 totals 17 residues. V was pared by 0 bases and J by 8 bases, with 18 bases between. Here the CDR3 reads CASSVEYVVRVDSPLHF. The CDR3 DNA sequence: TGTGCCAGCAGCGTAGAGTACGTGGTGAGGGTGGATTCACCCCTCCACTTT. Combining the CDR3 with reference TRBV9 and TRBJ1-6 gives the whole variable domain DSGVTQTPKHLITATGQRVTLRCSPRSGDLSVYWYQQSLDQGLQFLIQYYNGEERAKGNILERFSAQQFPDLHSELNLSSLELGDSALYFCASSVEYVVRVDSPLHFGNGTRLTVT.

The CDR3 DNA is TGTGCCAGCAGTCTCGGCGACAGGCAGATTGAAAAACTGTTTTTT. Its protein is CASSLGDRQIEKLFF. The J gene is TRBJ1-4, the V gene TRBV27, with D tentatively TRBD1 (6 bases). The CDR3 runs to 15 residues. Trimming removed 5 bases from V and 7 bases from J, with 17 bases in between. Per germline, CDR1 MNHEY and CDR2 SMNVEV (reference sequence).

The rearrangement joins TRBV7-9 to TRBJ1-2; tentative D call: TRBD1 (6 bases). V dropped 1 base and J dropped 5 bases, with 14 bases sitting between them. Germline values: CDR1 SEHNR, CDR2 FQNEAQ (reference sequence). The CDR3 extends over 15 amino acids. CDR3 DNA: TGTGCCAGCAGCTTAGTGGGCAGGGGCAAGTATGGCTACACCTTC. It specifies CASSLVGRGKYGYTF. Combining the CDR3 with reference TRBV7-9 and TRBJ1-2 gives the whole variable domain DTGVSQNPRHKITKRGQNVTFRCDPISEHNRLYWYRQTLGQGPEFLTYFQNEAQLEKSRLLSDRFSAERPKGSFSTLEIQRTEQGDSAMYLCASSLVGRGKYGYTFGSGTRLTVV.

A few counts support this clone. The CDR3 bases are TGTGCCAGCAGTGACGACCTGGGAGGGCGCAAAGCTTTCTTT. Amino acid sequence: CASSDDLGGRKAFF. The gene calls are TRBV6-1 and TRBJ1-1, with no clear D. V dropped 3 bases and J dropped 9 bases, with 17 bases sitting between them. The V gene's germline CDR1 is MNHNS and CDR2 SASEGT. This CDR3 has 14 amino acids.

The chain links TRBV19 to TRBJ1-2; possible D gene TRBD1, 5 bases. Between the trimmed V and J ends, which lost 5 bases and 2 bases, there was a span of 15 bases. The CDR3 length is 15 residues. In germline, CDR1 is LNHDA, CDR2 SQIVND (reference sequence). CDR3 nucleotide sequence: TGTGCCAGTAGTGTCCAAGGGGACTCCAACTATGGCTACACCTTC. Its protein product is CASSVQGDSNYGYTF.

The chain links TRBV7-6 to TRBJ2-7; tentative D call: TRBD2 (6 bases). The CDR3 extends over 13 amino acids. V was trimmed by 3 bases and J by 7 bases, leaving 13 bases between them. Germline values: CDR1 SGHVS, CDR2 FNYEAQ. CDR3 loop: CASSFSAGREQYF. Written as DNA, the CDR3 is TGTGCCAGCAGCTTCAGCGCGGGGAGGGAGCAGTACTTC.

CDR3: CASSIDSMNTEAFF. Written as DNA, the CDR3 is TGTGCCAGTAGTATTGACAGCATGAACACTGAAGCTTTCTTT. The chain links TRBV19 to TRBJ1-1; D may be TRBD1 (5 bases). The CDR3 sequence is 14 residues long. The V gene's germline CDR1 is LNHDA and CDR2 SQIVND (reference sequence). The V end lost 3 bases, the J end lost 0 bases, and 8 bases lay between the germline ends. The variable domain in full, completed from reference TRBV19 and TRBJ1-1, reads DGGITQSPKYLFRKEGQNVTLSCEQNLNHDAMYWYRQDPGQGLRLIYYSQIVNDFQKGDIAEGYSVSREKKESFPLTVTSAQKNPTAFYLCASSIDSMNTEAFFGQGTRLTVV.

The genes are TRBV27 and TRBJ1-1; TRBD1 matches at 7 bases. The CDR3 totals 14 residues. Unmatched junction bases numbered 5, after V lost 5 bases and J lost 2 bases. Germline-derived CDR1 and CDR2 are MNHEY and SMNVEV (reference sequence). CDR3 bases: TGTGCCAGCAGTCCGAGGACAGGTAACACTGAAGCTTTCTTT. The encoded protein is CASSPRTGNTEAFF.

The chain carries TRBV5-5 and TRBJ2-7; tentatively, D is TRBD1 (6 bases). CDR1 is SGHKS and CDR2 is YYEKEE in the germline V gene (reference sequence). The V end was cut by 4 bases, the J end by 0 bases, with 14 bases between. CDR3 length equals 15 residues. The CDR3: CASSPRTALSYEQYF. CDR3 DNA: TGTGCCAGCAGCCCGCGGACAGCTCTCTCCTACGAGCAGTACTTC.

The chain links TRBV11-2 to TRBJ1-1; D is possibly TRBD1 (5 bases). Trimming shortened V by 1 base and J by 6 bases, and 12 bases separated the two germline ends. This CDR3 comprises 14 residues. The V gene's germline CDR1 is SGHAT and CDR2 FQNNGV. CDR3 in DNA: TGTGCCAGCAGCTTAGTTGCGGGGGTTCCTGAAGCTTTCTTT. Its translation: CASSLVAGVPEAFF. Using reference TRBV11-2 and TRBJ1-1 for the parts outside the CDR3, the full variable domain is EAGVAQSPRYKIIEKRQSVAFWCNPISGHATLYWYQQILGQGPKLLIQFQNNGVVDDSQLPKDRFSAERLKGVDSTLKIQPAKLEDSAVYLCASSLVAGVPEAFFGQGTRLTVV.

The chain joins TRBV5-6 to TRBJ1-2; D remains unclear. Germline-derived CDR1 and CDR2 are SGHDT and YYEEEE. Trimming stripped 0 bases from V and 0 bases from J, with 9 bases between. The length of the CDR3 is 15 residues. The CDR3 DNA is TGTGCCAGCAGCTTGGGCCCGACAACTAACTATGGCTACACCTTC. Its translation: CASSLGPTTNYGYTF.

The rearrangement uses TRBV7-2 and TRBJ1-1, with a tentative D call TRBD1 (5 bases). Germline CDR1 and CDR2: SGHTA and FQGNSA. Deletions cut 3 bases from V and 5 bases from J, with 13 bases between. This CDR3 region has 14 residues. This CDR3 is CASSFQGWSTEAFF. In DNA, the CDR3 is TGTGCCAGCAGCTTCCAGGGATGGTCGACTGAAGCTTTCTTT.

The rearrangement links TRBV3-1 (or the pseudogene TRBV3-2) to TRBJ1-2; 7 bases align to TRBD1. Germline trimming cut 1 base from V and 0 bases from J; bases unmatched to any gene: 17. The CDR3 runs to 20 residues. Per germline, CDR1 LGHDT and CDR2 YNNKEL (reference sequence). The CDR3 DNA reads TGTGCCAGCAGCCAAGTGACAACCGGGACAGTGGGGCGAGCTAACTATGGCTACACCTTC. It translates to CASSQVTTGTVGRANYGYTF.

The J gene is TRBJ1-1, the V gene TRBV5-5; D is unclear. V was clipped by 2 bases and J by 5 bases, with 13 bases between them. Germline-derived CDR1 and CDR2 are SGHKS and YYEKEE (reference sequence). This CDR3 comprises 14 residues. CDR3 DNA: TGTGCCAGCAGCTTTGGGCCCGGGAGGACTGAAGCTTTCTTT. This sequence encodes CASSFGPGRTEAFF.

Note on this clone: At one boundary the junction diverges from the germline segment, which might be a read error. This sample includes further DNA sequences coding for the same CDR3. The CDR3 bases are TGCGCCAGCATTGACAGGCGAACTTTTAAGGATGGCTACACCTTC. Amino acid sequence: CASIDRRTFKDGYTF. This rearrangement joins TRBV7-2 to TRBJ1-2; TRBD1 is a possible D gene (6 bases). The CDR3 extends over 15 amino acids. Germline CDR1 is SGHTA and CDR2 is FQGNSA.

The rearrangement joins TRBV5-4 to TRBJ1-6; no definite D call. The CDR3 totals 14 residues. The V and J ends lost 1 base and 5 bases respectively, with 7 bases between them. CDR1 SGHNT and CDR2 YYREEE come from the germline V gene (reference sequence). CDR3 sequence reads: CASSLRSNNSPLHF. The CDR3 DNA follows: TGTGCCAGCAGCTTGCGTTCTAATAATTCACCCCTCCACTTT.

This chain connects TRBV10-3 to TRBJ2-5; 12 nucleotides agree with TRBD2. The CDR3 sequence is 18 residues long. V shed 3 bases and J 5 bases; nucleotides not matched to a gene: 13. Germline V gene sequence: CDR1 ENHRY, CDR2 SYGVKD. For the CDR3, the DNA is TGTGCCATCAGTGAAAGTGCTAGCGGGGGGGCCTCGCCCGAGACCCAGTACTTC. Amino acid sequence: CAISESASGGASPETQYF.

This clone was detected only a few times. V is TRBV3-1 (or the pseudogene TRBV3-2) and J is TRBJ1-3; D not resolved. The CDR3 is made up of 13 amino acids. In germline, CDR1 is LGHDT, CDR2 YNNKEL (reference sequence). Trimming took 4 bases from V and 5 from J, leaving 9 bases between them. The CDR3 region is CASSPPGRNTIYF. The CDR3 bases are TGTGCCAGCAGCCCTCCGGGTAGAAACACCATATATTTT.

The chain links TRBV18 to TRBJ2-7, with no clear D. V gave up 1 base and J gave up 0 bases, with 13 bases separating them. This CDR3 is 16 amino acids long. CDR1 is KGHSH, CDR2 LQKENI, per germline. The CDR3 sequence: CASSPLGLKSSYEQYF. In nucleotides, the CDR3 is TGTGCCAGCTCACCACTGGGCCTTAAGAGCTCCTACGAGCAGTACTTC.

The CDR3 DNA reads as TGTGCCAGCAGCTTATTCCAGGGGGCTAACTATGGCTACACCTTC. The encoded protein is CASSLFQGANYGYTF. The chain is built from TRBV7-9 and TRBJ1-2; 7 nucleotides line up with TRBD1. Germline V gene lookup returns CDR1 SEHNR and CDR2 FQNEAQ (reference sequence). The CDR3 is 15 amino acids. V lost 2 bases to trimming and J lost 0 bases; unmatched junction nucleotides: 3. The whole variable domain, filled in from reference TRBV7-9 and TRBJ1-2, reads DTGVSQNPRHKITKRGQNVTFRCDPISEHNRLYWYRQTLGQGPEFLTYFQNEAQLEKSRLLSDRFSAERPKGSFSTLEIQRTEQGDSAMYLCASSLFQGANYGYTFGSGTRLTVV.

The chain combines TRBV25-1 with TRBJ1-5; TRBD1 might be the D (6 bases). Germline V gene lookup returns CDR1 MGHDK and CDR2 SYGVNS. V was clipped by 2 bases and J by 2 bases, with 7 bases between them. The CDR3 contains 14 residues. CDR3 loop: CASSEPGGNQPQHF. CDR3 nucleotides: TGTGCCAGCAGTGAACCAGGGGGCAATCAGCCCCAGCATTTT. Complete variable domain (other parts from reference TRBV25-1 and TRBJ1-5): EADIYQTPRYLVIGTGKKITLECSQTMGHDKMYWYQQDPGMELHLIHYSYGVNSTEKGDLSSESTVSRIRTEHFPLTLESARPSHTSQYLCASSEPGGNQPQHFGDGTRLSIL.

CDR3 nucleotide sequence: TGTGCCAGCAGTGAATCACAGCCCGTAAACTATGGCTACACCTTC. As protein: CASSESQPVNYGYTF. V gene TRBV2 combines with J gene TRBJ1-2; D gene uncertain. CDR1 SNHLY and CDR2 FYNNEI come from the germline V gene. The CDR3 consists of 15 residues. Trimming stripped 2 bases from V and 2 bases from J, with 12 bases between.

This chain links TRBV5-1 with TRBJ1-1; D call uncertain. The CDR3 is 13 amino acids. CDR1 is SGHRS, CDR2 YFSETQ, per germline. V was shortened by 0 bases and J by 6 bases, with 9 bases between the two germline ends. CDR3 sequence (DNA): TGCGCCAGCAGCTTGGCTACCTTTTCTGAAGCTTTCTTT. Protein product: CASSLATFSEAFF.